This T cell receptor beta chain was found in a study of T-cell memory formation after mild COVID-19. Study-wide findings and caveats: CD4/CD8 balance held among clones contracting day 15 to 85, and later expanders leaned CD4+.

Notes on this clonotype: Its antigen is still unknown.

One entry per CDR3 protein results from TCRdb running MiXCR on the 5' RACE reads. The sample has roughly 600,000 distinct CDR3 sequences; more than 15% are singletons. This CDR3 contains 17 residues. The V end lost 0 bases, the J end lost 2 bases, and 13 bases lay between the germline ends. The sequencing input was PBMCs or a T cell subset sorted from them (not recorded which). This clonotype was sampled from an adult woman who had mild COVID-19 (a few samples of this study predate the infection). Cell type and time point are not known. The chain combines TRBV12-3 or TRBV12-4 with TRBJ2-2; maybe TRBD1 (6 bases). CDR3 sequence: CASSLALGAQNTGELFF. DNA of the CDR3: TGTGCCAGCAGTTTAGCGTTGGGGGCGCAAAACACCGGGGAGCTGTTTTTT.